Below, 2 T cell receptor beta chains from the same sample are listed, as sequenced in a study of type 1 regulatory T cells (dated by TCRdb to about 2021). Sequencer: Illumina MiSeq. TCRdb ran its own pipeline on the public reads, namely fastp trimming at Q25 and MiXCR clone calling, and kept in-frame beta chains. Each entry is one CDR3 protein sequence, shown with its most common DNA and genes. In this sample the table shows over 55,000 distinct CDR3 sequences, 45% to 50% of which occur a single time. The top ten clonotypes cover roughly 2.1% of the sample. No antigen has been identified for these receptors. The sample comprised cultured non-Tr1 T cells, either the whole culture or a sorted T cell fraction (not recorded which). According to the study, the label for this sample's cell subset or site signals: non-Tr1 population from the T-allo10 product. These receptors were taken from a human donor in good health.

V and J are TRBV20-1 and TRBJ1-5; no clear D. CDR1 and CDR2 from the germline V gene are DFQATT and SNEGSKA (reference sequence). This CDR3 has 15 amino acids. V was clipped by 5 bases and J by 0 bases, with 14 bases between them. The CDR3 bases are TGCAGTGCTGCCGGCCCGGGCGGTAGCAATCAGCCCCAGCATTTT. It translates to CSAAGPGGSNQPQHF.

This sequence joins TRBV20-1 and TRBJ1-5; D gene uncertain. The germline CDR1 and CDR2 sequences are DFQATT and SNEGSKA (reference sequence). Trimming removed 5 bases at V and 3 bases at J, with 11 bases between. The CDR3 has 13 residues. The CDR3 sequence: CSAPPSPNQPQHF. CDR3 DNA: TGCAGTGCTCCCCCTAGCCCCAATCAGCCCCAGCATTTT.